The clone carrying this TCR beta chain was observed once. The source of the sample is a study of blood T cell repertoires in COVID-19. For the study at large: Acute and convalescent COVID-19 specimens originated in the United States, Italy and Spain. In each case, the material was cDNA or gDNA derived from T cells, B-cell-depleted T cells, or PBMCs.

CDR3 size: 16 residues. The V and J ends lost 5 bases and 8 bases respectively, with 19 bases between them. Germline-derived CDR1 and CDR2 are MNHEY and SMNVEV (reference sequence). Per the authors' pipeline: Reference gene primer amplification gave nucleated cell count estimates. The repertoire was sequenced with immunoSEQ multiplex PCR; TCRdb's copy has only in-frame clones and lacks some. V and J calls and clone size are copied from that table; D and trimming were computed from the DNA. The table has about 120,000 clones, around nine tenths seen once; the top ten hold approximately 19%. The material sequenced was peripheral blood. The V call is TRBV27, the J call TRBJ1-6; possible D gene TRBD1, 6 bases. The sequence came from a human donor with acute or convalescent COVID-19. The donor label of this sample is uncertain. The CDR3 sequence: CASSQLTGGPHSPLHF. The DNA of the CDR3 is TGTGCCAGCAGTCAGCTGACGGGGGGCCCGCATTCACCCCTCCACTTT.